The T cell receptor beta chain described here comes from a study of siplizumab effects on memory and regulatory T cells. Study results and limitations: With siplizumab, mappable alloreactive CD4+ clones averaged about 70% Treg-derived, versus roughly 25% in controls.

About this clone: Antigen unknown.

The repertoire was sequenced with immunoSEQ multiplex PCR; TCRdb's copy has only in-frame clones and lacks some. The sample contains 100,000 to 120,000 clones, under 95% of which appear only once. V lost 7 bases to trimming and J lost 0 bases, with 12 bases between them. Germline values: CDR1 ENHRY, CDR2 SYGVKD. This CDR3 is 14 amino acids long. The rearrangement joins TRBV10-3 to TRBJ1-2, with D unresolved. The clonotype comes from a human donor in good health. The material sequenced was CD4+ T cells sorted from blood. This chain's CDR3 is CAITGSNTNYGYTF. As DNA, the CDR3 is TGTGCCATCACAGGAAGCAATACTAACTATGGCTACACCTTC.